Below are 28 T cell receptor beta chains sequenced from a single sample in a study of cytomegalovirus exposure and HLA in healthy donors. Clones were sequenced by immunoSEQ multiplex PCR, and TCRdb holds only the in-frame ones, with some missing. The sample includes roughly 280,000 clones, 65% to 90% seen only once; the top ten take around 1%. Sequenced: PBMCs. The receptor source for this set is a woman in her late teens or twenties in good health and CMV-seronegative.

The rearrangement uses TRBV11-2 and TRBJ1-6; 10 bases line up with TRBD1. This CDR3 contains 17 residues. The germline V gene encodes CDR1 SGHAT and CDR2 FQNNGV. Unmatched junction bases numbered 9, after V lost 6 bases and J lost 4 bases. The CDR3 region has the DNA TGTGCCAGCAGAGCCGGGACAGGGGACCTATATAATTCACCCCTCCACTTT. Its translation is CASRAGTGDLYNSPLHF.

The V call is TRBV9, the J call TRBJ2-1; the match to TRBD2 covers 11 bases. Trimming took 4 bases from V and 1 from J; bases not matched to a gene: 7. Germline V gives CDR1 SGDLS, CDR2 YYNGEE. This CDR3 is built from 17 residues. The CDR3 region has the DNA TGTGCCAGCAGCCTCATAGCGGGGGGGCCGTCCTACAATGAGCAGTTCTTC. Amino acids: CASSLIAGGPSYNEQFF.

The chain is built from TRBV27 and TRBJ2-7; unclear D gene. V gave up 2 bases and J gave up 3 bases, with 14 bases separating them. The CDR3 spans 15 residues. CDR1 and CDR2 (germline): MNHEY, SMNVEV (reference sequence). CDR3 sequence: CASSLIGNGYYEQYF. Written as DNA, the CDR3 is TGTGCCAGCAGTTTAATCGGCAACGGGTACTACGAGCAGTACTTC.

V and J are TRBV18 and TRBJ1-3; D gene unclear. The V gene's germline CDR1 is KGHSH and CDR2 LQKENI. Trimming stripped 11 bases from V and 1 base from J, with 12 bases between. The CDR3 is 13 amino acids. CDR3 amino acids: CAGAKGSGNTIYF. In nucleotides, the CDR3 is TGTGCCGGAGCGAAAGGTTCTGGAAACACCATATATTTT. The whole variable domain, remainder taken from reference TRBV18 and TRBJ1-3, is NAGVMQNPRHLVRRRGQEARLRCSPMKGHSHVYWYRQLPEEGLKFMVYLQKENIIDESGMPKERFSAEFPKEGPSILRIQQVVRGDSAAYFCAGAKGSGNTIYFGEGSWLTVV.

The CDR3 loop is CASSRGSRDNQPQHF. CDR3 bases: TGTGCCAGCAGTCGGGGATCCCGTGACAATCAGCCCCAGCATTTT. The chain recombines TRBV7-6 with TRBJ1-5; D gene unclear. V lost 6 bases, J lost 3 bases, and 15 bases lay in between. The germline CDR1 and CDR2 sequences are SGHVS and FNYEAQ. The CDR3 has 15 residues.

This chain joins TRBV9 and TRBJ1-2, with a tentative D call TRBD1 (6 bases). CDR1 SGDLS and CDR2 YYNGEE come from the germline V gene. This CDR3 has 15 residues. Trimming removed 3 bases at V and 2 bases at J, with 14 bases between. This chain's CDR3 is CASSAYRESNYGYTF. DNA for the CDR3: TGTGCCAGCAGCGCTTACAGGGAATCAAACTATGGCTACACCTTC.

The CDR3 region is CAIKTGVVFGYEQYF. The CDR3 bases are TGTGCCATAAAGACAGGGGTGGTCTTCGGGTACGAGCAGTACTTC. This chain links TRBV6-1 with TRBJ2-7, with TRBD1 matching 8 bases. Germline CDR1 MNHNS, CDR2 SASEGT. The CDR3 has 15 amino acids. J lost 4 bases, V lost 10 bases, and 15 bases had no gene match.

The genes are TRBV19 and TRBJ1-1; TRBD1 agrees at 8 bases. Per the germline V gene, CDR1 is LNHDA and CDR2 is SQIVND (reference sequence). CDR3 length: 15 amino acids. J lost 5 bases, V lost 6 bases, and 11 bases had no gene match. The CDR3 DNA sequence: TGTGCCAGTAGCTCCCCCGGACAGGGAGGAACTGAAGCTTTCTTT. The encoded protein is CASSSPGQGGTEAFF.

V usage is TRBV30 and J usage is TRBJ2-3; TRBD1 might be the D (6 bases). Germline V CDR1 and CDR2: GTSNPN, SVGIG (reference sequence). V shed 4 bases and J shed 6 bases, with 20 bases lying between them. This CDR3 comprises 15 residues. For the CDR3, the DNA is TGTGCCTGGAACCGCCCCTCACAGGGCGTTGATACGCAGTATTTT. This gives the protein CAWNRPSQGVDTQYF.

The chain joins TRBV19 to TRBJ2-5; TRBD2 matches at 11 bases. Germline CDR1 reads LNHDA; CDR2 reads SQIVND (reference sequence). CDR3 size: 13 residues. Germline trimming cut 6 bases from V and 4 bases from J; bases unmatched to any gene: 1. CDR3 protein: CASSGLAGETQYF. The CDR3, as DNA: TGTGCCAGTAGCGGACTAGCGGGAGAGACCCAGTACTTC.

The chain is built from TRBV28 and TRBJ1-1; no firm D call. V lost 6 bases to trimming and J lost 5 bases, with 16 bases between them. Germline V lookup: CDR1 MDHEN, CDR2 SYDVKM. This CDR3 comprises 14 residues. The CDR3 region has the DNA TGTGCCAGCAGAGTTACTAGGCCGGCAACTGAAGCTTTCTTT. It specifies CASRVTRPATEAFF.

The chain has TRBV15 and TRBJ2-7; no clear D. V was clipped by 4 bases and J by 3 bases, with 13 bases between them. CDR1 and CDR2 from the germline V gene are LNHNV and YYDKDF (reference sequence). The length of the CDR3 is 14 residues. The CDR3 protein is CATSISPVNYEQYF. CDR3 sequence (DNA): TGTGCCACCAGCATTAGTCCCGTTAACTACGAGCAGTACTTC.

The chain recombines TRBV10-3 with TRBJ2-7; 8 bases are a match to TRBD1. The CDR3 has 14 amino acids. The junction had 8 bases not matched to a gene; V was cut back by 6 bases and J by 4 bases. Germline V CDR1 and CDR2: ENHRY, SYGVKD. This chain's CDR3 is CAISLTGVGYEQYF. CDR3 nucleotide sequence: TGTGCCATCAGCCTGACAGGGGTCGGTTACGAGCAGTACTTC.

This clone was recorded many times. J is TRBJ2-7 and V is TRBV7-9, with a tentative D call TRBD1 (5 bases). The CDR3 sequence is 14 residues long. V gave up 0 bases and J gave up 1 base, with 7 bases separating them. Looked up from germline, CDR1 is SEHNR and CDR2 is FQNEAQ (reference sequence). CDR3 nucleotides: TGTGCCAGCAGCTTAGCAGGGGTTTCCTACGAGCAGTACTTC. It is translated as CASSLAGVSYEQYF. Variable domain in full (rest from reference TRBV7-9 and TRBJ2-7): DTGVSQNPRHKITKRGQNVTFRCDPISEHNRLYWYRQTLGQGPEFLTYFQNEAQLEKSRLLSDRFSAERPKGSFSTLEIQRTEQGDSAMYLCASSLAGVSYEQYFGPGTRLTVT.

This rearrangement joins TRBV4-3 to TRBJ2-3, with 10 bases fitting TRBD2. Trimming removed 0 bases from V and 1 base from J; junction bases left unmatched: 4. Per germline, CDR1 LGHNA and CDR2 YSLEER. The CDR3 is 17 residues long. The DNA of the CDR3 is TGCGCCAGCAGCCAAGATTTCACTAGCGGGGGCACAGATACGCAGTATTTT. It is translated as CASSQDFTSGGTDTQYF.

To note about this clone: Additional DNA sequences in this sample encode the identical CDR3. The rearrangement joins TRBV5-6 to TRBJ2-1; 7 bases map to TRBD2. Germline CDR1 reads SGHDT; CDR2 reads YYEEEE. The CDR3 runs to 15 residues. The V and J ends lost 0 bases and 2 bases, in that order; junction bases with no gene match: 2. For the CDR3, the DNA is TGTGCCAGCAGCTTGGGTCTAGCGGCCTACAATGAGCAGTTCTTC. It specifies CASSLGLAAYNEQFF.

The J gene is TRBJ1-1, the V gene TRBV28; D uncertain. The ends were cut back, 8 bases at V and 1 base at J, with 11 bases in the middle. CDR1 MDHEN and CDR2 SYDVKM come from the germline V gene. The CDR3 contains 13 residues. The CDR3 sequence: CASRLNQNTEAFF. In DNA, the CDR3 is TGTGCCAGCCGCCTAAACCAGAACACTGAAGCTTTCTTT. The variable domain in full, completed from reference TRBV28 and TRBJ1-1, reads DVKVTQSSRYLVKRTGEKVFLECVQDMDHENMFWYRQDPGLGLRLIYFSYDVKMKEKGDIPEGYSVSREKKERFSLILESASTNQTSMYLCASRLNQNTEAFFGQGTRLTVV.

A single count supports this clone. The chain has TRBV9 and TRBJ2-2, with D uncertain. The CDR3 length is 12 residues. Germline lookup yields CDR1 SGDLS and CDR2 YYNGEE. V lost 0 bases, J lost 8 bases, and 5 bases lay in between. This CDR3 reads CASSVVEGELFF. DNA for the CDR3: TGTGCCAGCAGCGTAGTGGAGGGGGAGCTGTTTTTT.

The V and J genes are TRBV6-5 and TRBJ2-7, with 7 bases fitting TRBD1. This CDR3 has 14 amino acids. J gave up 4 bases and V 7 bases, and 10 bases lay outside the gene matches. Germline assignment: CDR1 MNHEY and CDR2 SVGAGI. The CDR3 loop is CASTTGARFYEQYF. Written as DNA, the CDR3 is TGTGCCAGCACTACAGGGGCTCGGTTTTACGAGCAGTACTTC.

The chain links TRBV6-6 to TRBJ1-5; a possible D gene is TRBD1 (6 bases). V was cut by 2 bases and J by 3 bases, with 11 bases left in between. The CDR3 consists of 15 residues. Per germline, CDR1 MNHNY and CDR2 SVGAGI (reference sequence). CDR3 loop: CASSYGNRDNQPQHF. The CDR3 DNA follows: TGTGCCAGCAGTTACGGAAACAGGGACAATCAGCCCCAGCATTTT.

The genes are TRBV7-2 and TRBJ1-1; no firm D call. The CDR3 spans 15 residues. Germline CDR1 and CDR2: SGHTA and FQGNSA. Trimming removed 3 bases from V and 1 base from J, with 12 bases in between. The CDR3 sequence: CASSFGSVGNTEAFF. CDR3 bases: TGTGCCAGCAGCTTCGGAAGCGTGGGGAACACTGAAGCTTTCTTT.

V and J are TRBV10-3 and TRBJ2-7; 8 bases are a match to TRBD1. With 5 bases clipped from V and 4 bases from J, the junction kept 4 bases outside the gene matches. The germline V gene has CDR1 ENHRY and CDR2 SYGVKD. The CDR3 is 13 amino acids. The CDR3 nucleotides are TGTGCCATCAGTCAGACAGGGGATTACGAGCAGTACTTC. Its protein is CAISQTGDYEQYF.

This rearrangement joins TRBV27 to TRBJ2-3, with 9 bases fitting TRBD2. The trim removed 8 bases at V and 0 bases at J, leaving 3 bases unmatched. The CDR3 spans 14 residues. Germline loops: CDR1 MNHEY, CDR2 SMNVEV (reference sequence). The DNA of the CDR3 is TGTGCCAGCCTCGGACTAGCGAGCACAGATACGCAGTATTTT. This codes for CASLGLASTDTQYF.

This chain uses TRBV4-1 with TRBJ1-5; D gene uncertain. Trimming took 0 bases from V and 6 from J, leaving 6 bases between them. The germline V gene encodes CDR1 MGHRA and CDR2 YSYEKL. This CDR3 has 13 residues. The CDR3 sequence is CASSQETPQPQHF. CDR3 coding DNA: TGCGCCAGCAGCCAAGAGACACCTCAGCCCCAGCATTTT.

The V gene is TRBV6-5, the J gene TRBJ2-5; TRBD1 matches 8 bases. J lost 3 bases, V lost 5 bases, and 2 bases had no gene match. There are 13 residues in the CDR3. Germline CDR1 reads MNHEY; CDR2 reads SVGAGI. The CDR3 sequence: CASSRGQEETQYF. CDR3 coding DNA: TGTGCCAGCAGTCGGGGACAGGAAGAGACCCAGTACTTC.

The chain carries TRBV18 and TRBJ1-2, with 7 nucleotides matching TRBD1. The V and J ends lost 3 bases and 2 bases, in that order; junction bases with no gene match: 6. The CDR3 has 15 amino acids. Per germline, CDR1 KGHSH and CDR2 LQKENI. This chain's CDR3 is CASSPPGQINYGYTF. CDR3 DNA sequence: TGTGCCAGCTCACCTCCGGGACAGATAAACTATGGCTACACCTTC.

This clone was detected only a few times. CDR3 coding DNA: TGCGCCAGCAGTGGTCAGGGAAAACCCCTCCACTTT. This encodes CASSGQGKPLHF. This chain joins TRBV10-1 and TRBJ1-6, with D possibly being TRBD1 (5 bases). The CDR3 totals 12 residues. V gave up 4 bases and J gave up 12 bases, with 10 bases separating them. Germline CDR1 reads WNHNN; CDR2 reads SYGVQD (reference sequence).

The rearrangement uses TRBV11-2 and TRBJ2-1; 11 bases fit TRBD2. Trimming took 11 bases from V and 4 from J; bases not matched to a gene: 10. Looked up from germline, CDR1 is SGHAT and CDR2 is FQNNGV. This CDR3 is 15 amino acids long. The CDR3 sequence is CASRRTSGSYNEQFF. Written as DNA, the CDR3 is TGTGCCTCTCGACGAACTAGCGGGAGTTACAATGAGCAGTTCTTC.